The 27 T cell receptor beta chains below come from one sample, sequenced in a study of blood T cell repertoires in COVID-19. Assay used: immunoSEQ multiplex PCR; TCRdb lists only in-frame clones, some missing. The data show some 250,000 clones, 86% seen once. Source material: peripheral blood. Receptors were obtained from a woman in her twenties or thirties with COVID-19, enrolled during active disease.

CDR3 nucleotides: TGTGCCAGCAGCTTAGCCCGCGAGCAGTACTTC. This codes for CASSLAREQYF. This rearrangement joins TRBV7-9 to TRBJ2-7; D gene ambiguous. Trimming shortened V by 0 bases and J by 6 bases, and 3 bases separated the two germline ends. Germline V lookup: CDR1 SEHNR, CDR2 FQNEAQ (reference sequence). The CDR3 has 11 residues.

The J gene is TRBJ2-2, the V gene TRBV6-6; tentatively, D is TRBD1 (5 bases). In germline, CDR1 is MNHNY, CDR2 SVGAGI (reference sequence). The CDR3 runs 15 residues. V dropped 6 bases and J dropped 2 bases, with 13 bases sitting between them. The chain's CDR3 is CASRARTLNTGELFF. In DNA form, the CDR3 reads TGTGCCAGCAGGGCCCGGACACTAAACACCGGGGAGCTGTTTTTT.

The CDR3 DNA follows: TGTGCCAGTAGTCCCGGACTAGCGGGGCCCTACGAGCAGTACTTC. It is translated as CASSPGLAGPYEQYF. The chain links TRBV19 to TRBJ2-7; 12 bases line up with TRBD2. The CDR3 is made up of 15 amino acids. V shed 5 bases and J 2 bases; nucleotides not matched to a gene: 4. Looked up from germline, CDR1 is LNHDA and CDR2 is SQIVND (reference sequence).

This clone was seen only once. CDR3 nucleotide sequence: TGTGCCAGCAGCGGACTACTAGAAGATGAGCAGTTCTTC. Protein sequence: CASSGLLEDEQFF. The chain recombines TRBV9 with TRBJ2-1; possible D gene TRBD2, 5 bases. This CDR3 spans 13 amino acids. The germline gives CDR1 SGDLS, CDR2 YYNGEE. The ends were cut back, 3 bases at V and 8 bases at J, with 12 bases in the middle.

V usage is TRBV2 and J usage is TRBJ2-7; 7 nucleotides agree with TRBD2. Losses at the gene ends were 10 bases for V and 5 bases for J; bases not matched to a gene: 8. The CDR3 has 12 amino acids. Germline lookup yields CDR1 SNHLY and CDR2 FYNNEI. The CDR3 sequence: CATRLAVNEQYF. The CDR3 DNA reads TGTGCCACAAGACTAGCCGTCAACGAGCAGTACTTC.

This rearrangement joins TRBV18 to TRBJ2-3; 7 nucleotides match TRBD2. The CDR3 loop spans 16 amino acids. Looked up from germline, CDR1 is KGHSH and CDR2 is LQKENI. After removal of 6 bases from V and 6 bases from J, the junction contained 15 bases not matched to a gene. This CDR3 is CASSQSGATRADTQYF. The CDR3 region has the DNA TGTGCCAGCTCGCAGAGCGGGGCCACCCGGGCGGATACGCAGTATTTT.

The chain carries TRBV5-5 and TRBJ2-5, with 8 positions matching TRBD1. Germline CDR1 is SGHKS and CDR2 is YYEKEE (reference sequence). The trim removed 4 bases at V and 1 base at J, leaving 3 bases unmatched. The CDR3 has 14 amino acids. CDR3 protein: CASSRTGIQETQYF. The CDR3 DNA is TGTGCCAGCAGCCGGACAGGGATCCAAGAGACCCAGTACTTC.

The chain links TRBV21-1 to TRBJ1-2; TRBD1, the table's D call, lacks a check against the DNA. TRBV21-1 is shown as a pseudogene. CDR3 length: 14 amino acids. The CDR3 DNA reads as TGTGCCAGCAGCAAAGGAACAGCTAACTATGGCTACACCTTC. Translating it yields CASSKGTANYGYTF.

The V gene is TRBV7-2, the J gene TRBJ2-7; 7 bases map to TRBD1. The CDR3 has 19 residues. CDR1 is SGHTA, CDR2 FQGNSA, per germline. With 6 bases clipped from V and 0 bases from J, the junction kept 20 bases outside the gene matches. CDR3 sequence: CASRRSAAGGPGGSYEQYF. The CDR3 bases are TGTGCCAGCAGGCGTAGTGCGGCGGGTGGTCCAGGGGGCTCCTACGAGCAGTACTTC.

The chain uses TRBV5-1 and TRBJ1-2; TRBD1 aligns across 8 bases. This CDR3 is built from 14 residues. The germline gives CDR1 SGHRS, CDR2 YFSETQ. V shed 4 bases, J shed 5 bases, and the junction held 7 bases outside the gene matches. The CDR3: CASSTGQGAYGYTF. DNA of the CDR3: TGCGCCAGCAGCACCGGACAGGGTGCTTATGGCTACACCTTC.

V and J are TRBV4-1 and TRBJ2-1; 16 nucleotides match TRBD2. The V segment lost 2 bases and the J segment 5 bases; nucleotides outside the gene matches: 9. The CDR3 is 19 amino acids. Per germline, CDR1 MGHRA and CDR2 YSYEKL. CDR3 region: CASSQKRGLAGGHHNEQFF. As DNA, the CDR3 is TGCGCCAGCAGCCAAAAACGGGGACTAGCGGGGGGGCACCACAATGAGCAGTTCTTC.

This chain connects TRBV11-2 to TRBJ2-3; the D is unclear. In germline, CDR1 is SGHAT, CDR2 FQNNGV. The V end was cut by 3 bases, the J end by 0 bases, with 16 bases between. The CDR3 loop spans 17 amino acids. The CDR3 loop is CASSFPRVFTSTDTQYF. In nucleotides, the CDR3 is TGTGCCAGCAGCTTCCCCCGCGTGTTCACTAGCACAGATACGCAGTATTTT.

The chain is built from TRBV14 and TRBJ1-6, with D perhaps TRBD1 (5 bases). The CDR3 loop spans 12 amino acids. Germline V gene data show CDR1 as SGHDN and CDR2 as FVKESK. The CDR3 DNA reads TGTAAAAGAAGGGGTAGTAATTCACCCCTCCACTTT. Its protein product is CKRRGSNSPLHF.

The chain employs TRBV14 and TRBJ2-5; a weak D match, TRBD2 (5 bases). CDR1 is SGHDN, CDR2 FVKESK, per germline. CDR3 size: 14 residues. The ends were cut back, 4 bases at V and 2 bases at J, with 11 bases in the middle. The CDR3 DNA reads as TGTGCCAGCAGCCGCAGGAGAGGGCAAGAGACCCAGTACTTC. It encodes CASSRRRGQETQYF.

V gene TRBV6-6 combines with J gene TRBJ1-2; 8 bases agree with TRBD1. The CDR3 is 15 amino acids. J was trimmed by 6 bases and V by 1 base; bases with no gene match: 7. Germline CDR1 and CDR2: MNHNY and SVGAGI (reference sequence). This CDR3 is CASSYFRDRSNGYTF. In DNA, the CDR3 is TGTGCCAGCAGTTACTTCCGGGACAGGAGTAATGGCTACACCTTC.

The chain employs TRBV12-5 and TRBJ2-7; the D gene is possibly TRBD1 (6 bases). V was cut by 5 bases and J by 6 bases, with 20 bases left in between. Germline V gives CDR1 LGHNT, CDR2 FRNRAP. The CDR3 is made up of 15 amino acids. CDR3 bases: TGTGCTAGTGGTCCTCAGGGACATGGCCTGGGCGAGCAGTACTTC. This gives the protein CASGPQGHGLGEQYF.

The rearrangement joins TRBV2 to TRBJ1-5; 9 bases are a match to TRBD1. The length of the CDR3 is 15 residues. The germline V gene encodes CDR1 SNHLY and CDR2 FYNNEI. The junction had 3 bases not matched to a gene; V was cut back by 6 bases and J by 0 bases. The CDR3 region is CASRGQGVSNQPQHF. CDR3 sequence (DNA): TGTGCCAGCAGGGGACAGGGAGTTAGCAATCAGCCCCAGCATTTT.

V and J are TRBV12-1 and TRBJ2-1; the table's D call, TRBD1, has no DNA check behind it. TRBV12-1 is labeled a pseudogene. CDR3 length equals 18 residues. CDR3 amino acids: CASSFEYPRGHSYNEQFF. In DNA, the CDR3 is TGTGCCAGCAGCTTTGAGTATCCCAGGGGGCATTCATACAATGAGCAGTTCTTC.

The chain has TRBV3-1 (or the pseudogene TRBV3-2) and TRBJ2-5; tentatively, D is TRBD2 (5 bases). Germline CDR1 and CDR2: LGHDT and YNNKEL (reference sequence). This CDR3 has 16 amino acids. V was clipped by 1 base and J by 1 base, with 13 bases between them. Here the CDR3 reads CASSQAATRGQETQYF. The CDR3 DNA reads TGTGCCAGCAGCCAAGCCGCGACCCGGGGCCAAGAGACCCAGTACTTC.

The chain combines TRBV7-9 with TRBJ2-3; D unclear. CDR3 length: 14 residues. V was clipped by 5 bases and J by 6 bases, with 15 bases between them. Germline V gene data show CDR1 as SEHNR and CDR2 as FQNEAQ (reference sequence). CDR3 protein: CASSLDDTPDTQYF. In DNA form, the CDR3 reads TGTGCCAGCAGCCTCGACGACACACCTGATACGCAGTATTTT.

The chain links TRBV6-4 to TRBJ2-3, with TRBD1 identical over 10 bases. V lost 6 bases to trimming and J lost 3 bases; unmatched junction nucleotides: 3. This CDR3 has 14 amino acids. The germline V gene encodes CDR1 MRHNA and CDR2 SNTAGT. The CDR3 spells CASSPGQGTDTQYF. CDR3 nucleotide sequence: TGTGCCAGCAGCCCGGGACAGGGGACAGATACGCAGTATTTT.

The V gene is TRBV27, the J gene TRBJ1-2, with TRBD1 matching over 7 bases. The CDR3 totals 13 residues. The germline V gene encodes CDR1 MNHEY and CDR2 SMNVEV (reference sequence). Trimming cost V 5 bases and J 5 bases; bases outside gene matches: 5. CDR3 amino acids: CASSDRALYGYTF. As DNA, the CDR3 is TGTGCCAGCAGTGACAGGGCTCTATATGGCTACACCTTC.

The J gene is TRBJ2-5, the V gene TRBV6-1, with D perhaps TRBD1 (5 bases). Trimming took 3 bases from V and 1 from J, leaving 15 bases between them. Germline CDR1 and CDR2: MNHNS and SASEGT. The length of the CDR3 is 16 residues. The CDR3 is CASSDPRAGSQETQYF. For the CDR3, the DNA is TGTGCCAGCAGTGACCCCCGGGCAGGGTCCCAAGAGACCCAGTACTTC.

Comments on this clone: A much larger clonotype is one base distant, so this may be a read error. V usage is TRBV6-1 and J usage is TRBJ1-2, with a tentative D call TRBD1 (6 bases). Germline lookup yields CDR1 MNHNS and CDR2 SASEGT. With 4 bases removed from V and 8 bases from J, the gap between germline ends came to 11 bases. This CDR3 has 12 residues. CDR3 in amino acids: CASSAQGWGYTF. In DNA, the CDR3 is TGTGCCAGCAGTGCACAGGGATGGGGCTACACCTTC.

The chain has TRBV27 and TRBJ2-3; no definite D call. The germline CDR1 and CDR2 sequences are MNHEY and SMNVEV (reference sequence). The CDR3 contains 14 residues. With 3 bases removed from V and 0 bases from J, the gap between germline ends came to 7 bases. The CDR3 sequence: CASSLAASTDTQYF. Here the CDR3 DNA reads TGTGCCAGCAGTTTGGCGGCTAGCACAGATACGCAGTATTTT.

The V call is TRBV2, the J call TRBJ2-2; 9 bases match TRBD1. The J segment lost 6 bases and the V segment lost 6 bases, leaving 8 bases of the junction unmatched. CDR3 length: 15 amino acids. Germline values: CDR1 SNHLY, CDR2 FYNNEI. The CDR3 DNA follows: TGTGCCAGCAGAACAGGGGGCGCGTTATCCGGGGAGCTGTTTTTT. It specifies CASRTGGALSGELFF.

The V and J genes are TRBV5-4 and TRBJ2-3; 11 bases map to TRBD2. The germline CDR1 and CDR2 sequences are SGHNT and YYREEE (reference sequence). V shed 1 base, J shed 1 base, and the junction held 5 bases outside the gene matches. This CDR3 region has 17 residues. The CDR3 spells CASSLFLAGGRTDTQYF. CDR3 in DNA: TGTGCCAGCAGCTTGTTTCTAGCGGGGGGTCGCACAGATACGCAGTATTTT.